Included here is one T cell receptor beta chain sequence, with context. As yet, its antigen is unknown. TCRdb processed the reads anew with MiXCR; each CDR3 protein has one entry. Of 44,000 or so distinct CDR3 sequences listed, 20% to 25% are singletons. The CDR3 has 14 residues. The V and J ends lost 0 bases and 7 bases respectively, with 10 bases between them. The germline V gene has CDR1 SGHVS and CDR2 FNYEAQ. The data stem from a study of T cell repertoires in cytomegalovirus infection. Study overall: CMV epitopes that were recently identified and HLA-C-restricted were used alongside well-studied HLA-B-restricted ones. Public TCR beta signatures marked donors with CMV infection and the matching HLA. General study points: Identification of carriers of CMV plus the relevant HLA was achieved through cumulative public TCR beta family frequency. CMV-specific TCR beta clonotypes restricted by HLA-C were the ones dominating the ex vivo response.

The sequencing here drew on CD8+ T cells from cultured PBMCs, taken from culture after CMV antigen stimulation. This TCR came from a human donor in good health (CMV status not recorded). Some clones in this sample may be carry-over from other donors' samples. The chain combines TRBV7-6 with TRBJ2-1, with D possibly being TRBD2 (7 bases). CDR3 nucleotides: TGTGCCAGCAGCTTAGCGGGAGGGACAAATGAGCAGTTCTTC. Protein: CASSLAGGTNEQFF. The variable domain in full, completed from reference TRBV7-6 and TRBJ2-1, reads GAGVSQSPRYKVTKRGQDVALRCDPISGHVSLYWYRQALGQGPEFLTYFNYEAQQDKSGLPNDRFSAERPEGSISTLTIQRTEQRDSAMYRCASSLAGGTNEQFFGPGTRLTVL.